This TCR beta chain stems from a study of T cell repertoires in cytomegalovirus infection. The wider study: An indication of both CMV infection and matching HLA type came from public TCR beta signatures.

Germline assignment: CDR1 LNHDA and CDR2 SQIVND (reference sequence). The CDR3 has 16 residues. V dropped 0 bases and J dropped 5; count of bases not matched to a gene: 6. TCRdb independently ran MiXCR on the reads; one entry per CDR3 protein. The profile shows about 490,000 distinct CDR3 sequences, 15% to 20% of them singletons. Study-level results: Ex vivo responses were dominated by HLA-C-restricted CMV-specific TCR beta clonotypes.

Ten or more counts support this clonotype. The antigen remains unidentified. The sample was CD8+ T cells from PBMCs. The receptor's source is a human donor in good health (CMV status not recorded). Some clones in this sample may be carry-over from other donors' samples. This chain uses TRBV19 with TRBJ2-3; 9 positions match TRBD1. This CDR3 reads CASSIDPTGGIDTQYF. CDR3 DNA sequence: TGTGCCAGTAGTATAGACCCGACAGGGGGAATAGATACGCAGTATTTT.